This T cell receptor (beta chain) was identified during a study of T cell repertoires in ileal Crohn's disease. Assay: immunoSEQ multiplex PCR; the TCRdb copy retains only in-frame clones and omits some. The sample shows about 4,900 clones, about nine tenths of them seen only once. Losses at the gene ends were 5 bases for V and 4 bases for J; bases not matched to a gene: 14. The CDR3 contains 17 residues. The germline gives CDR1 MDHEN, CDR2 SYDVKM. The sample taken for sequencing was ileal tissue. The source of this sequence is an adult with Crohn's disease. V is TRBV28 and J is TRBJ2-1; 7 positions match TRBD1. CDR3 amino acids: CASSLRGQTLIYNEQFF. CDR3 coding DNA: TGTGCCAGCAGTCTCCGGGGACAGACCCTTATTTACAATGAGCAGTTCTTC.